These 7 T cell receptor beta chains came from one sample sequenced in a study of blood T cell repertoires in COVID-19. Data came from immunoSEQ multiplex PCR; TCRdb stores just in-frame clones and leaves some out. Altogether some 200,000 clones are present, roughly 84% being singletons, with the ten largest covering around 3%. Sequenced: peripheral blood. The source is a man aged 50 or older who had recovered from COVID-19.

This chain joins TRBV11-2 and TRBJ2-3; tentative D call: TRBD1 (5 bases). Germline V lookup: CDR1 SGHAT, CDR2 FQNNGV. V was trimmed by 2 bases and J by 2 bases, leaving 17 bases between them. The length of the CDR3 is 17 residues. The CDR3 region has the DNA TGTGCCAGCAGCTTAAGGGGAATCGGCGCCCCCACAGATACGCAGTATTTT. Translated: CASSLRGIGAPTDTQYF.

The rearrangement joins TRBV6-6 to TRBJ1-1; no clear D. The CDR3 covers 15 residues. V lost 6 bases and J lost 1, with 15 bases in between. Per the germline V gene, CDR1 is MNHNY and CDR2 is SVGAGI (reference sequence). Here the CDR3 DNA reads TGTGCCAGCAGCCCACCCGTGACTAAGAACACTGAAGCTTTCTTT. This translates into CASSPPVTKNTEAFF.

The CDR3 region is CASSPTTTGGFYGYTF. The CDR3 bases are TGCGCCAGCAGCCCTACGACGACAGGGGGCTTCTATGGCTACACCTTC. The chain couples TRBV5-1 to TRBJ1-2; the match to TRBD1 covers 10 bases. The CDR3 extends over 16 amino acids. V trimming: 4 bases; J trimming: 4 bases; junction bases outside the gene matches: 10. Germline CDR1 and CDR2: SGHRS and YFSETQ.

The rearrangement links TRBV15 to TRBJ2-3; 12 bases are shared with TRBD2. Trimming cost V 0 bases and J 3 bases; bases outside gene matches: 10. The CDR3 runs 19 residues. The germline V gene has CDR1 LNHNV and CDR2 YYDKDF (reference sequence). The CDR3 is CATSRDRAPSGRGTDTQYF. The CDR3 DNA sequence: TGTGCCACCAGCAGAGATCGAGCCCCTAGCGGGAGGGGAACAGATACGCAGTATTTT.

The rearrangement joins TRBV7-8 to TRBJ1-5; tentatively, D is TRBD1 (5 bases). The CDR3 contains 13 residues. V dropped 2 bases and J dropped 4 bases, with 6 bases sitting between them. Germline CDR1 reads SGHVS; CDR2 reads FQNEAQ. The CDR3 DNA follows: TGTGCCAGCAGCTTACGACAGAATCAGCCCCAGCATTTT. Translating it yields CASSLRQNQPQHF.

The chain employs TRBV2 and TRBJ1-1; no firm D call. Germline V gene lookup returns CDR1 SNHLY and CDR2 FYNNEI. This CDR3 has 14 amino acids. Trimming stripped 5 bases from V and 1 base from J, with 11 bases between. The CDR3 region is CASSIALPNTEAFF. Here the CDR3 DNA reads TGTGCCAGCAGTATAGCCCTCCCGAACACTGAAGCTTTCTTT.

This clone was counted once. The chain has TRBV11-2 and TRBJ2-3, with D maybe TRBD2 (6 bases). The germline V gene has CDR1 SGHAT and CDR2 FQNNGV. The germline V and J ends were trimmed by 6 bases and 8 bases, with 24 bases remaining between them. There are 16 residues in the CDR3. CDR3 bases: TGTGCCAGCAGAAACACCGGGACTGGGACCCGGGGTACGCAGTATTTT. Translating gives CASRNTGTGTRGTQYF.